This T cell receptor beta chain was obtained from a study of CD8 T cells in Susac syndrome. Roughly 0.45 to 1 ug RNA was reverse transcribed with random hexamers. TCRdb analysed the immunoSEQ multiplex PCR reads with MiXCR anew, one entry per CDR3 protein. The repertoire holds tens of thousands of distinct CDR3 sequences, with 91% as singletons. CDR3 length equals 11 residues. Trimming removed 5 bases from V and 8 bases from J, with 10 bases in between. Germline CDR1 DFQATT, CDR2 SNEGSKA (reference sequence). This receptor was taken from a human donor with multiple sclerosis. Sequences were obtained from CD8+ T cells from PBMCs. The rearrangement uses TRBV20-1 and TRBJ2-1; D gene unclear. CDR3 sequence: CSAPSEDEQFF. The CDR3 DNA is TGCAGTGCTCCTAGTGAGGATGAGCAGTTCTTC.